These 12 T cell receptor beta chains were sequenced from one sample in a study of T cells in Graves' hyperthyroidism and ophthalmopathy. TCR beta CDR3 sequences were amplified from RNA transcripts. RT-PCR in the first round (using the HTBI primer set) targeted the TCR CDR3. TCRdb itself ran the multiplex PCR reads through MiXCR, one entry per CDR3 protein. The sample lists 35,000 or so distinct CDR3 sequences, 40% to 60% occurring once. What was sequenced was blood. The receptors were gathered from a man aged 40-55 years with Graves' ophthalmopathy.

This clonotype showed up many times. The chain employs TRBV27 and TRBJ2-5; D is uncertain. The germline V gene encodes CDR1 MNHEY and CDR2 SMNVEV (reference sequence). The CDR3 spans 16 residues. V gave up 7 bases and J gave up 0 bases, with 18 bases separating them. Written as DNA, the CDR3 is TGTGCCAGCACCCAATCGGGTCTTTCTGACCAAGAGACCCAGTACTTC. This gives the protein CASTQSGLSDQETQYF.

A remark on this clonotype: One junction end does not reproduce the germline sequence, and a read error may be involved. This sequence joins TRBV5-4 and TRBJ1-1; maybe TRBD1 (6 bases). This CDR3 is 15 amino acids long. CDR1 is SGHNT and CDR2 is YYREEE in the germline V gene (reference sequence). CDR3 loop: CASSPEQGRGTEALF. The CDR3 DNA sequence: TGTGCCAGCAGCCCCGAACAGGGCAGAGGCACTGAAGCTCTCTTT. Using reference TRBV5-4 and TRBJ1-1 for the parts outside the CDR3, the full variable domain is ETGVTQSPTHLIKTRGQQVTLRCSSQSGHNTVSWYQQALGQGPQFIFQYYREEENGRGNFPPRFSGLQFPNYSSELNVNALELDDSALYLCASSPEQGRGTEALFGQGTRLTVV.

The genes are TRBV2 and TRBJ2-7, with D perhaps matching TRBD1 (5 bases). This CDR3 region has 14 residues. CDR1 and CDR2 from the germline V gene are SNHLY and FYNNEI. Trimming stripped 8 bases from V and 5 bases from J, with 19 bases between. The CDR3, as DNA: TGTGCCAGCCTGACCGTTGCAGGGTGGAACGAGCAGTACTTC. It specifies CASLTVAGWNEQYF.

The V gene is TRBV20-1, the J gene TRBJ1-2; D may be TRBD1 (6 bases). Trimming left V 0 bases short and J 8 bases short, with 13 bases between. The CDR3 runs to 13 residues. Germline V gives CDR1 DFQATT, CDR2 SNEGSKA (reference sequence). This chain's CDR3 is CSARDGGGNGYTF. The CDR3 bases are TGCAGTGCTAGAGATGGAGGGGGAAACGGCTACACCTTC.

By its share, this clonotype is medium-sized. V gene TRBV2 combines with J gene TRBJ1-1; TRBD1 matches 10 bases. Trimming at V came to 10 bases and at J to 3 bases, leaving 8 bases not matched to a gene. The CDR3 extends over 14 amino acids. From germline, CDR1 is SNHLY and CDR2 FYNNEI. This CDR3 is CATLSGQGYTEAFF. Here the CDR3 DNA reads TGTGCCACCCTATCGGGACAGGGGTACACTGAAGCTTTCTTT.

The chain is built from TRBV20-1 and TRBJ2-3, with unresolved D. V was shortened by 0 bases and J by 1 base, with 8 bases between the two germline ends. Looked up from germline, CDR1 is DFQATT and CDR2 is SNEGSKA (reference sequence). This CDR3 contains 14 residues. The CDR3 is CSARDGQGTDTQYF. The DNA for the CDR3 is TGCAGTGCTAGAGATGGGCAGGGCACAGATACGCAGTATTTT.

This clonotype has ten or more counts. The CDR3 sequence: CASRYLGAEELFF. The CDR3 DNA follows: TGTGCCAGCAGGTACCTCGGGGCGGAAGAGCTGTTTTTT. V is TRBV6-1 and J is TRBJ2-2, with D possibly being TRBD1 or TRBD2 (5 bases each). The V gene lost 6 bases and the J gene lost 11 bases, with 16 bases spanning the gap. Germline V gene sequence: CDR1 MNHNS, CDR2 SASEGT. The CDR3 spans 13 residues.

CDR3 region: CASSPIRLAGVGEQYF. Written as DNA, the CDR3 is TGTGCCAGCAGCCCCATCCGACTAGCGGGAGTAGGCGAGCAGTACTTC. The chain couples TRBV9 to TRBJ2-7; 12 bases align to TRBD2. With 4 bases clipped from V and 6 bases from J, the junction kept 11 bases outside the gene matches. Germline V CDR1 and CDR2: SGDLS, YYNGEE. The CDR3 extends over 16 amino acids. Full variable domain (outside the CDR3, taken from reference TRBV9 and TRBJ2-7): DSGVTQTPKHLITATGQRVTLRCSPRSGDLSVYWYQQSLDQGLQFLIQYYNGEERAKGNILERFSAQQFPDLHSELNLSSLELGDSALYFCASSPIRLAGVGEQYFGPGTRLTVT.

The rearrangement uses TRBV6-5 and TRBJ2-1, with TRBD2 as a possible D gene (5 bases). Germline V gene sequence: CDR1 MNHEY, CDR2 SVGAGI. Trimming shortened V by 6 bases and J by 2 bases, and 14 bases separated the two germline ends. This CDR3 is built from 15 residues. In DNA, the CDR3 is TGTGCCAGCAGCAATAGCGAGGGCCCCTACAATGAGCAGTTCTTC. It is translated as CASSNSEGPYNEQFF.

On this clonotype: Lacking the conserved final phenylalanine or tryptophan, this CDR3 likely reflects a read error. Because the CDR3's place on the DNA is in doubt, the DNA is left out and the CDR3 is given as listed by TCRdb. This chain uses TRBV6-1 with TRBJ1-3. The CDR3 extends over 13 residues, inclusive of both ends. Germline V gene data show CDR1 as MNHNS and CDR2 as SASEGT. This CDR3 reads CASSEAGVSTIHL.

About this clonotype: One end of the junction does not line up with germline, which may come from a read error. The chain employs TRBV5-5 and TRBJ2-6, with TRBD1 matching 7 bases. Germline lookup yields CDR1 SGHKS and CDR2 YYEKEE (reference sequence). The CDR3 extends over 13 amino acids. CDR3 amino acids: CASSFQQGWTEAF. For the CDR3, the DNA is TGTGCCAGCAGCTTCCAACAGGGGTGGACTGAAGCTTTC.

The rearrangement uses TRBV6-6 and TRBJ2-3; the D gene is possibly TRBD2 (7 bases). The CDR3 length is 14 residues. Germline V CDR1 and CDR2: MNHNY, SVGAGI (reference sequence). Trimming took 7 bases from V and 3 from J, leaving 14 bases between them. CDR3 protein: CASKGGGATDTQYF. The DNA of the CDR3 is TGTGCCAGCAAAGGGGGGGGGGCGACAGATACGCAGTATTTT.